The entry that follows covers one TCR beta chain sequence. Its antigen is not identified. The data were obtained in a study of T cell responses to AZD1222 COVID-19 vaccine. The table came from immunoSEQ multiplex PCR; TCRdb's copy has only in-frame clones and leaves some out. The data contain around 140,000 clones, roughly 86% of them seen just once; the ten biggest clones take up approximately 5.4%. General study points: At study baseline, merely over 5 AZD1222 recipients were seropositive. Repertoires were sampled only after the peak T cell response. Among the donors, most were white British and more were female, and clonal diversity was possibly underestimated. Vaccine-associated CD4 TCRs spanned spike, dominant at 160-218 and 743-854.

The clonotype comes from an adult who received the AZD1222 COVID-19 vaccine. The sample here was peripheral blood, taken 28 days after the second AZD1222 dose.

The CDR3 coding sequence is TGTGCCAGCGGTCGGACAGCAGCTAACTATGGCTACACCTTC. Translated, it gives CASGRTAANYGYTF. The chain joins TRBV6-5 to TRBJ1-2, with D tentatively TRBD1 (6 bases). Trimming took off 8 bases at V and 0 bases at J, with 13 bases between the two ends. This CDR3 is 14 amino acids long. Per the germline V gene, CDR1 is MNHEY and CDR2 is SVGAGI.